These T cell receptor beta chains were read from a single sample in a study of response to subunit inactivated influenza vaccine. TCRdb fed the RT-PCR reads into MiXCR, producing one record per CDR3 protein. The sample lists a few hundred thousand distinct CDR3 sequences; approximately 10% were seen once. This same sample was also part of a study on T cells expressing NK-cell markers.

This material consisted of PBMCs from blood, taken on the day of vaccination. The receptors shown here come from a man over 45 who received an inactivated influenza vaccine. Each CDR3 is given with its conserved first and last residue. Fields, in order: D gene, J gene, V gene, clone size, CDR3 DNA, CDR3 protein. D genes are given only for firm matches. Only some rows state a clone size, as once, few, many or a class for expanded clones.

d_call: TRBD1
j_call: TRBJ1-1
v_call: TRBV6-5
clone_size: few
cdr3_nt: TGTGCCAGCAGTTCCCCCTCCGGACAGGGGAACACTGAAGCTTTCTTT
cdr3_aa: CASSSPSGQGNTEAFF

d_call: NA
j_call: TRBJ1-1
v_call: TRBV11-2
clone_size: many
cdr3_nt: TGTGCCAGCAGCTTAACGGGAGGAGGCACTGAAGCTTTCTTT
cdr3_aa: CASSLTGGGTEAFF

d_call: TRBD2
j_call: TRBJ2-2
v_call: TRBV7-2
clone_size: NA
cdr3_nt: TGTGCCAGCAGCTTAGGGCTAGCGGGGGCGGACACGACACGGGCCGGGGAGCTGTTTTTT
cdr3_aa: CASSLGLAGADTTRAGELFF

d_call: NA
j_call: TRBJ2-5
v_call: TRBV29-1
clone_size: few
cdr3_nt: TGCAGCGTTGAAGATCAATTTAAGGGGCTCGAGACCCAGTACTTC
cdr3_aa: CSVEDQFKGLETQYF

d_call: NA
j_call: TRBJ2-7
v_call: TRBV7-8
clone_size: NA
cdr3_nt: TGTGCCAGCGCAGAAAGGGGCTACGAGCAGTACTTC
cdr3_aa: CASAERGYEQYF

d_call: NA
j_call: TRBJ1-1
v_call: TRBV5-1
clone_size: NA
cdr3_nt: TGCGCCAGCAGCTTTTCGGACCTCAACACTGAAGCTTTCTTT
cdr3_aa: CASSFSDLNTEAFF

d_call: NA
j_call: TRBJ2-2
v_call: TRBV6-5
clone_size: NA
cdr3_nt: TGTGCCAGCAGTTACTCACAGGGTATCGACACCGGGGAGCTGTTTTTT
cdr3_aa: CASSYSQGIDTGELFF

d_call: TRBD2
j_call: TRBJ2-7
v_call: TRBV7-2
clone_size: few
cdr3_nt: TGTGCCAGCAGCACCTACCTAGCGGGACCGTACTTC
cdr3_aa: CASSTYLAGPYF

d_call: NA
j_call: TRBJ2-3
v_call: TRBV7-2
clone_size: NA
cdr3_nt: TGTGCCAGCAGCGCCCAAGGGCGGTCAGATACGCAGTATTTT
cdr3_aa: CASSAQGRSDTQYF

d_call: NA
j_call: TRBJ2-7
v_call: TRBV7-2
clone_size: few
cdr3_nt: TGTGCCAGCAGCTTAGTTACGGGGGCGAGCTCCTACGAGCAGTACTTC
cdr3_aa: CASSLVTGASSYEQYF

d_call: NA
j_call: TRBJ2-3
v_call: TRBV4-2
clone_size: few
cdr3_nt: TGTGCCAGCAGCCACGAGGGGGGTCCGTTTAGCACAGATACGCAGTATTTT
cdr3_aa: CASSHEGGPFSTDTQYF

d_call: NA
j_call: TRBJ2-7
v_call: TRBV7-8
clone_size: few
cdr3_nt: TGTGCCAGCAGCTTCCTCACGTCGGGTTACGAGCAGTACTTC
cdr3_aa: CASSFLTSGYEQYF

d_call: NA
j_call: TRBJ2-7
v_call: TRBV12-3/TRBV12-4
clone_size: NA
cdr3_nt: TGTGCCAGCAGTCAGGGGCCGGGCCCCTACGAGCAGTACTTC
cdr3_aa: CASSQGPGPYEQYF

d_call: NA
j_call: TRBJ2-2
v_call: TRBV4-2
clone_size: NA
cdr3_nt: TGTGCCAGCAGCCCAACCGGGGTAACAAACACCGGGGAGCTGTTTTTT
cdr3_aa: CASSPTGVTNTGELFF

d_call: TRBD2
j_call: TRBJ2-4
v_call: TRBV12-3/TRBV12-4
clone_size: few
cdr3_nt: TGTGCCAGCAGGATTAGCGGGGGCAAAAACATTCAGTACTTC
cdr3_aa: CASRISGGKNIQYF

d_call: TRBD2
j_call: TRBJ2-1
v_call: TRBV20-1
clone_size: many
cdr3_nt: TGCAGTGCTATTAGGGCTAGCGGCAGGTTTTACAATGAGCAGTTCTTC
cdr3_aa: CSAIRASGRFYNEQFF

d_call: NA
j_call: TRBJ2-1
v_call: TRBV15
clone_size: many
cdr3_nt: TGTGCCACCGCCGGCCCCTACAATGAGCAGTTCTTC
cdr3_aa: CATAGPYNEQFF

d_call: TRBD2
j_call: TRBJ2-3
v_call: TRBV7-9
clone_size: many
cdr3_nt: TGTGCCAGCAGCTTAAGCGGGAGCGGGACAGATACGCAGTATTTT
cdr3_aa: CASSLSGSGTDTQYF

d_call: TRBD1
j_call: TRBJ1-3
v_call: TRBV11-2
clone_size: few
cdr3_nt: TGTGCCAGCGCGGACAGGGTTGGAAACACCATATATTTT
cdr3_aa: CASADRVGNTIYF

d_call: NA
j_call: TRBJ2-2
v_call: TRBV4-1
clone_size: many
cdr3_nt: TGCGCCAGCAGCCAAGCTTTGGACTATGCGGTGGAGCTGTTTTTT
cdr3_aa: CASSQALDYAVELFF

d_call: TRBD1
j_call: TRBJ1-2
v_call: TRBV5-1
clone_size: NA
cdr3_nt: TGCGCCAGCAGCCTGGATCGGACAGGAGGATACTATGGCTACACCTTC
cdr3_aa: CASSLDRTGGYYGYTF

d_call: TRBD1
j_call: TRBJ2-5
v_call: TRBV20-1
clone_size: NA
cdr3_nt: TGCAGTGCTAGGGACAGGGTTTCAGAGACCCAGTACTTC
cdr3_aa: CSARDRVSETQYF

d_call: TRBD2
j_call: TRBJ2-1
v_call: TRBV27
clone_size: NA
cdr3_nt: TGTGCCAGCTCTCCCGGGACTAGCGGGAGGATTGAGCAGTTCTTC
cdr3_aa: CASSPGTSGRIEQFF

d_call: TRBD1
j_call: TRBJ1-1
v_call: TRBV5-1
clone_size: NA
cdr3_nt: TGCGCCAGCAGAGAGGGGACAGACCGGCGTGAAGCTTTCTTT
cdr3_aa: CASREGTDRREAFF

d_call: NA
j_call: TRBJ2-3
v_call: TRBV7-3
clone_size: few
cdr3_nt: TGTGCCAGCAGCCGGGGAGAAGCAGATACGCAGTATTTT
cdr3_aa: CASSRGEADTQYF

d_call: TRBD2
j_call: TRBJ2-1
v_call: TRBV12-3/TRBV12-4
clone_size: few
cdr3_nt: TGTGCCAGCAGTTTTCGGTTCGCCGGAATAGCGGGCCCACGTTACAATGAGCAGTTCTTC
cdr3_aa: CASSFRFAGIAGPRYNEQFF

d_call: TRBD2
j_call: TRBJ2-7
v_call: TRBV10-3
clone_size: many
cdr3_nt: TGTGCCATCAGTGAGCCGGGACTAGGCACAACCTCCTACGAGCAGTACTTC
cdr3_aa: CAISEPGLGTTSYEQYF

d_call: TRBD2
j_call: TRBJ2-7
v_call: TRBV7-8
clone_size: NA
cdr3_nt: TGTGCCAGCAGCTTAGCAGCGGGAAGGGGTGGGACCTACGAGCAGTACTTC
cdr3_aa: CASSLAAGRGGTYEQYF

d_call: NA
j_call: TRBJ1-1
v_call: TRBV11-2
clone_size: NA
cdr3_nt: TGTGCCAGCAGCGCAGGGATTCGGCTTGTGAACACTGAAGCTTTCTTT
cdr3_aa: CASSAGIRLVNTEAFF

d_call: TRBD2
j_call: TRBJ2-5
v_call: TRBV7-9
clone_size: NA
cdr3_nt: TGTGCCAGCAGCTTAGTTAGCGGGAGGGGTCAAGAGACCCAGTACTTC
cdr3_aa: CASSLVSGRGQETQYF

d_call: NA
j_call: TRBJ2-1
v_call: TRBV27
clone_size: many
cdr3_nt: TGTGCCAGCAGTTTTTTTAGAGCGAGTGAGCAGTTCTTC
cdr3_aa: CASSFFRASEQFF

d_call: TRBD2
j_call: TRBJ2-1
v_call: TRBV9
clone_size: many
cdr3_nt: TGTGCCAGCAGTTCTAGCGGGGAGAACTACAATGAGCAGTTCTTC
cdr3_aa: CASSSSGENYNEQFF

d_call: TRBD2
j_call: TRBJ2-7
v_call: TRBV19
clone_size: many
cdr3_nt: TGTGCCAGTAGTCCACTAGCGGGAGGGGCGTACGAGCAGTACTTC
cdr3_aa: CASSPLAGGAYEQYF

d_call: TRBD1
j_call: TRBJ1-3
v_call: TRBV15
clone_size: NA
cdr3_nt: TGTGCCACCAGCAGAGACCCGGGACAGGGGGCTGGAAACACCATATATTTT
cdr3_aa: CATSRDPGQGAGNTIYF

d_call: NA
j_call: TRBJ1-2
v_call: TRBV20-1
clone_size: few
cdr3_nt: TGCAGTGCTCAGGACCCTGGACGCTATGGCTACACCTTC
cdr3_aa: CSAQDPGRYGYTF

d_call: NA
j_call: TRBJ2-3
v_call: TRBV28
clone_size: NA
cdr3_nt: TGTGCCAGCCGCCCCCTAGCACTCAGCACAGATACGCAGTATTTT
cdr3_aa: CASRPLALSTDTQYF

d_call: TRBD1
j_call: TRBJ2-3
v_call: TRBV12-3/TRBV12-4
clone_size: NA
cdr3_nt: TGTGCCAGCAGTTTAGCTGGGACAGGAGGACGTACGCAGTATTTT
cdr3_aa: CASSLAGTGGRTQYF

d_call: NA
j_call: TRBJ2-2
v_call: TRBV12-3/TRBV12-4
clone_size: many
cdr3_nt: TGTGCCAGCATACAGACGAACACCGGGGAGCTGTTTTTT
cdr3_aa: CASIQTNTGELFF

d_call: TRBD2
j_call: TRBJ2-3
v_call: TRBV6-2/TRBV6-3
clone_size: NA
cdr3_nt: TGTGCCAGCAGTTACCCGGGACTAGCGGGCCTCACAGATACGCAGTATTTT
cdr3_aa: CASSYPGLAGLTDTQYF

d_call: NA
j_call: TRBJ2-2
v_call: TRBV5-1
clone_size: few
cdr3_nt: TGCGCCAGCAGCTTCCGGGACACGCCGAACACCGGGGAGCTGTTTTTT
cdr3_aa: CASSFRDTPNTGELFF

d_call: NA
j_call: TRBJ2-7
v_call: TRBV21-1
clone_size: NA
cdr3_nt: TGTGCCAGCAGCAAAGGGGTGCCACGGGGGGACTACGAGCAGTACTTC
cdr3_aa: CASSKGVPRGDYEQYF

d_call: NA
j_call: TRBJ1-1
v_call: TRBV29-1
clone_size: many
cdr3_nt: TGCAGCGGGGAACAGGGACAAGCTTTCTTT
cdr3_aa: CSGEQGQAFF

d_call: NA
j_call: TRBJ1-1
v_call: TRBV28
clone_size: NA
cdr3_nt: TGTGCCAGCATTTTAGATTCCGGGATCACGAACACTGAAGCTTTCTTT
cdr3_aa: CASILDSGITNTEAFF

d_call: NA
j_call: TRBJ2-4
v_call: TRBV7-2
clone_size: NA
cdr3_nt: TGTGCCAGCAGCTTAGGTTGGTGGGTTGGAGGTCAGTACTTC
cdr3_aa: CASSLGWWVGGQYF